Listed below are T cell receptor beta chains from one sample, sequenced in a study of T-cell memory formation after mild COVID-19. MiXCR, run by TCRdb on the 5' RACE reads, gives a single entry per CDR3 protein. The sample includes 200,000 or so distinct CDR3 sequences, about 9.2% of them seen just once. The material sequenced was PBMCs or a T cell subset sorted from them (not recorded which). The source of these receptors is a man between 18 and 35 years old who had mild COVID-19 (a few samples of this study predate the infection). Cell type and time point are not known. Both conserved end residues are part of each CDR3. Fields, in order: V gene, D gene, clone size, J gene, CDR3 DNA, CDR3 protein. The D gene is left open where the match is weak. Clone size, where shown, is once, few, many, or a class for clones that have expanded.

TRBV27	TRBD1	-	TRBJ2-2	TGTGCCAGCAGGACGCCGGGACAGGGCACCACCGGGGAGCTGTTTTTT	CASRTPGQGTTGELFF
TRBV6-5	-	many	TRBJ2-1	TGTGCCAGCAGTTATGAGGGGGGCCGCAATGAGCAGTTCTTC	CASSYEGGRNEQFF
TRBV19	-	few	TRBJ2-4	TGTGCCACCCAGGGGCTAGCCAAAAACATTCAGTACTTC	CATQGLAKNIQYF
TRBV6-5	-	few	TRBJ2-7	TGTGCCAGCAGTTACGAGAGCGGCCTGAGCTCCTACGAGCAGTACTTC	CASSYESGLSSYEQYF
TRBV6-5	TRBD2	-	TRBJ2-1	TGTGCCAGCAGTTACGGACTAGCGGCCTACAATGAGCAGTTCTTC	CASSYGLAAYNEQFF
TRBV5-1	-	few	TRBJ2-1	TGCGCCAGCACCAGGGGGGACTGGGCCGGTAATGAGCAGTTCTTC	CASTRGDWAGNEQFF
TRBV11-1	-	many	TRBJ2-1	TGTGCCAGCAGCTGGAAATCTAGGGGGGCCCACAATGAGCAGTTCTTC	CASSWKSRGAHNEQFF
TRBV14	-	many	TRBJ2-3	TGTGCCAGCAGCCACCAGGGGGGAGATACGCAGTATTTT	CASSHQGGDTQYF
TRBV11-2	-	many	TRBJ1-1	TGTGCCAGCAGCATAACAGGGAAGAGCACTGAAGCTTTCTTT	CASSITGKSTEAFF
TRBV30	-	few	TRBJ2-3	TGTGCCTGGAGGGCAGCCGGGACCGCCACAGATACGCAGTATTTT	CAWRAAGTATDTQYF
TRBV4-2	-	-	TRBJ1-6	TGTGCCAGCAGCCAAGAAGGACCGCCCCGCGGGGTCAGGCCCCTCCACTTT	CASSQEGPPRGVRPLHF
TRBV4-2	-	few	TRBJ1-2	TGTGCCAGCAGCCAAGAGGGCTTCGCGGGGGTTGGCTACACCTTC	CASSQEGFAGVGYTF
TRBV3-1	-	few	TRBJ1-2	TGTGCCAGCAGCCAAGACGACAGACCGGGGGGCTACACCTTC	CASSQDDRPGGYTF
TRBV4-3	-	-	TRBJ2-7	TGCGCCAGCAGCCAAGCCCTGCCGGCTTCCTACGAGCAGTACTTC	CASSQALPASYEQYF
TRBV10-3	-	few	TRBJ2-1	TGTGCCATCAGTGAGCAGAGGGGCCAGGGGACCTACAATGAGCAGTTCTTC	CAISEQRGQGTYNEQFF
TRBV30	-	few	TRBJ2-1	TGTGCCTGGAGTGCCTACAATGAGCAGTTCTTC	CAWSAYNEQFF
TRBV20-1	TRBD1	-	TRBJ2-7	TGCAGTGCTACAAGGACAGGGTCTCTCGAGCAGTACTTC	CSATRTGSLEQYF
TRBV7-2	TRBD2	many	TRBJ2-3	TGTGCCAGCAGCACTAGCGGGGGGGACGGAGATACGCAGTATTTT	CASSTSGGDGDTQYF
TRBV20-1	-	few	TRBJ1-6	TGCAGTGCTAGTTCGTCCCTAAGGAATTCACCCCTCCACTTT	CSASSSLRNSPLHF
TRBV7-9	-	few	TRBJ2-5	TGTGCCAGCAGCCACGAGGGGGAGACCCAGTACTTC	CASSHEGETQYF
TRBV10-2	-	many	TRBJ2-7	TGCGCCAGCAGTGGTACAACTCTCTCCTACGAGCAGTACTTC	CASSGTTLSYEQYF
TRBV7-2	TRBD1	few	TRBJ1-1	TGTGCCAGCATCCCTCAGCGGGACAGGGTGAACACTGAAGCTTTCTTT	CASIPQRDRVNTEAFF
TRBV7-2	TRBD2	many	TRBJ2-1	TGTGCCAGCAGCTTAGGGGCGGGGGGTAGTGAGCAGTTCTTC	CASSLGAGGSEQFF
TRBV7-9	-	many	TRBJ2-5	TGTGCCAGCAGCTCCGAAGGCGAGACCCAGTACTTC	CASSSEGETQYF
TRBV9	-	few	TRBJ2-5	TGTGCCAGCAGCCCCCTGACAGAGTTCGCCGGGACCCAGTACTTC	CASSPLTEFAGTQYF
TRBV7-2	-	few	TRBJ1-4	TGTGCCAGCAGCTTAGAACCGGGAAGTTATGAAAAACTGTTTTTT	CASSLEPGSYEKLFF
TRBV7-9	-	many	TRBJ2-5	TGTGCCAGCAGCCGAGGACGGTGGCAGGTGACCCAGTACTTC	CASSRGRWQVTQYF
TRBV15	-	-	TRBJ2-7	TGTGCCACCAGCAGAGTGGGAACAGGGAACGAGCAGTACTTC	CATSRVGTGNEQYF